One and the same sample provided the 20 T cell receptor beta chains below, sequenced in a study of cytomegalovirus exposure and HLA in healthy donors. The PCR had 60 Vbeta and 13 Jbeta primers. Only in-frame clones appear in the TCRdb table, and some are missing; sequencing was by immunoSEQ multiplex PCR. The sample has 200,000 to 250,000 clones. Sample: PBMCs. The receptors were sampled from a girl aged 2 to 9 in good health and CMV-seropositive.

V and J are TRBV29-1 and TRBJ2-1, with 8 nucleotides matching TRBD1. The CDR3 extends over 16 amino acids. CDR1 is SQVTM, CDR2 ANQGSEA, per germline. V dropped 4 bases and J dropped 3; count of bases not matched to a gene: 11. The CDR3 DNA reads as TGCAGCGTTGGGACCCCAGACAGGGGACTCTACAATGAGCAGTTCTTC. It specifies CSVGTPDRGLYNEQFF.

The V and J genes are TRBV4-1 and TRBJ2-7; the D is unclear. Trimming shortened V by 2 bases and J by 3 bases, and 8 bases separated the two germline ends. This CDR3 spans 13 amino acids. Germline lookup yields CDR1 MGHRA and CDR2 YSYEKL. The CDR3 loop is CASSQRVNYEQYF. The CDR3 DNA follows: TGCGCCAGCAGCCAACGCGTGAACTACGAGCAGTACTTC.

The CDR3 is CASSSASDYNEQFF. In DNA form, the CDR3 reads TGTGCCAGCAGTTCGGCTAGCGACTACAATGAGCAGTTCTTC. The V gene is TRBV6-5, the J gene TRBJ2-1, with D possibly being TRBD2 (6 bases). The CDR3 has 14 amino acids. Trimming took off 4 bases at V and 3 bases at J, with 10 bases between the two ends. Germline CDR1 is MNHEY and CDR2 is SVGAGI.

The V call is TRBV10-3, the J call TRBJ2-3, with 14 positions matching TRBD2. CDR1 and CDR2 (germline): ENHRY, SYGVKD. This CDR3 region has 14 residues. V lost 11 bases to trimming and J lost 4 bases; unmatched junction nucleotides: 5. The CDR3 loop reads CASRLAGGPDTQYF. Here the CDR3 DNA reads TGTGCCTCCAGACTAGCGGGAGGGCCAGATACGCAGTATTTT.

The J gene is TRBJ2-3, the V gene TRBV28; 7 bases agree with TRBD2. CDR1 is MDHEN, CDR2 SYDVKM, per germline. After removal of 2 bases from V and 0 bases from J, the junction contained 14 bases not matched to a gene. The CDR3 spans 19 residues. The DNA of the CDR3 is TGTGCCAGCAGTTTAAGGCCTAGCGGACACTACTCTAGCACAGATACGCAGTATTTT. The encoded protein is CASSLRPSGHYSSTDTQYF.

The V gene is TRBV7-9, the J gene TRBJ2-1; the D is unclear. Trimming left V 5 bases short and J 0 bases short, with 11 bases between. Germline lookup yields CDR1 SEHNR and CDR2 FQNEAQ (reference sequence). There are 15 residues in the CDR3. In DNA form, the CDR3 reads TGTGCCAGCAGCCTAGACTTTAGCTCCTACAATGAGCAGTTCTTC. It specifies CASSLDFSSYNEQFF.

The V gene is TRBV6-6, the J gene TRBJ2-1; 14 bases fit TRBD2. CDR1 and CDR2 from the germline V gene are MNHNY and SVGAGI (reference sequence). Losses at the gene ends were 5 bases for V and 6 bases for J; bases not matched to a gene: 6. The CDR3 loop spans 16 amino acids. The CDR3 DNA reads TGTGCCAGCAGTCCCGGGACTAGCGGGAGTTTCAATGAGCAGTTCTTC. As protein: CASSPGTSGSFNEQFF.

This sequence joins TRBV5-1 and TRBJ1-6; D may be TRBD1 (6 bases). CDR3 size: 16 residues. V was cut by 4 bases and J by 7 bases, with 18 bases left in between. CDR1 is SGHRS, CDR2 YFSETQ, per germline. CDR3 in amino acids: CASSERGIGVNSPLHF. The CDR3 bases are TGCGCCAGCAGCGAAAGGGGGATAGGGGTGAATTCACCCCTCCACTTT.

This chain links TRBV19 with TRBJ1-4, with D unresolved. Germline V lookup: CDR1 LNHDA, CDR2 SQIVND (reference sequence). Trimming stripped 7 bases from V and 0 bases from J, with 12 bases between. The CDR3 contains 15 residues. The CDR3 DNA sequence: TGTGCCAGTAAAGTAACTGGTGCAACTAATGAAAAACTGTTTTTT. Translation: CASKVTGATNEKLFF.

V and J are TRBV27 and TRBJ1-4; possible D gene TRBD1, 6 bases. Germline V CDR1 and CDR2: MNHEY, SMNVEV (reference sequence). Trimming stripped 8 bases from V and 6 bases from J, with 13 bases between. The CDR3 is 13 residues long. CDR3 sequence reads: CASRGGGYEKLFF. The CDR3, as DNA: TGTGCCAGCCGAGGGGGGGGGTATGAAAAACTGTTTTTT.

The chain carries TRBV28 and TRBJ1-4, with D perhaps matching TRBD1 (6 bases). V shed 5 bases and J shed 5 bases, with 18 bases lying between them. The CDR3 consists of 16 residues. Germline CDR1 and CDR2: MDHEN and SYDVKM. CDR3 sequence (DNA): TGTGCCAGCAGTGCTGACCGGGACACCTTAAATGAAAAACTGTTTTTT. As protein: CASSADRDTLNEKLFF.

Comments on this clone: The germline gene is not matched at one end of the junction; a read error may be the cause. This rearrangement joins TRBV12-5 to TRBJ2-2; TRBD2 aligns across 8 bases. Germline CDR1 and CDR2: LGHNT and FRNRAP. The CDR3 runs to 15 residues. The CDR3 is CAGGLVGGETGELFF. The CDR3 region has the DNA TGTGCTGGTGGTTTGGTCGGGGGGGAAACCGGGGAGCTGTTTTTT.

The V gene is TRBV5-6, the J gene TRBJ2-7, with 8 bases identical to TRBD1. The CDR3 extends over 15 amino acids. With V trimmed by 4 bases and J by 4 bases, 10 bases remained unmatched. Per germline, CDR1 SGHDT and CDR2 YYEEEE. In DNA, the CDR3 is TGTGCCAGCAGCGGGCCACACAGGGGGTTTTACGAGCAGTACTTC. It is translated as CASSGPHRGFYEQYF.

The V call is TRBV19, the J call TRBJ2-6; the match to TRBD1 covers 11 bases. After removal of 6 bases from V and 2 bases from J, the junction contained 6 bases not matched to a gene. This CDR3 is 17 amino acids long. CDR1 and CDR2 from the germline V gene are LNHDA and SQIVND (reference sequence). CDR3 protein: CASRDPGQGAGANVLTF. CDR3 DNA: TGTGCCAGTAGAGATCCGGGACAGGGGGCTGGGGCCAACGTCCTGACTTTC.

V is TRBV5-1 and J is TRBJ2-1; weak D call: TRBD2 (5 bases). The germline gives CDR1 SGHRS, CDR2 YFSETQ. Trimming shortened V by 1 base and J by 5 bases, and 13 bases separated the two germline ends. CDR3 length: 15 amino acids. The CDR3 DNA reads TGCGCCAGCAGCTTGATCTGGACTTACGACAATGAGCAGTTCTTC. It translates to CASSLIWTYDNEQFF. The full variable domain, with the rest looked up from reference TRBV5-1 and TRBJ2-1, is KAGVTQTPRYLIKTRGQQVTLSCSPISGHRSVSWYQQTPGQGLQFLFEYFSETQRNKGNFPGRFSGRQFSNSRSEMNVSTLELGDSALYLCASSLIWTYDNEQFFGPGTRLTVL.

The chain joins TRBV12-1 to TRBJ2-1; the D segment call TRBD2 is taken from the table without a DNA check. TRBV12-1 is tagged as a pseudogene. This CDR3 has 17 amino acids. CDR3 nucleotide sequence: TGTGCCAGCAGCCCCCTGGTTGGGACTAGCGGGAGGAATGAGCAGTTCTTC. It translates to CASSPLVGTSGRNEQFF.

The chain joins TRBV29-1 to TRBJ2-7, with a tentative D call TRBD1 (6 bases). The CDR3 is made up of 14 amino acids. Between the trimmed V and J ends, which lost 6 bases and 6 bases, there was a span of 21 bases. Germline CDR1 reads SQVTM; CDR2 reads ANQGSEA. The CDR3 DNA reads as TGCAGCGTCCAGCACGGGACACGGACGGCCGAGCAGTACTTC. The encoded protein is CSVQHGTRTAEQYF.

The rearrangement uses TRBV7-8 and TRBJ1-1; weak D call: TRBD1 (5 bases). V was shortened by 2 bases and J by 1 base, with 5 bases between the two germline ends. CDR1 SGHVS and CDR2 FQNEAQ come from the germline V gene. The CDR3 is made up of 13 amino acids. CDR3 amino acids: CASSLRGNTEAFF. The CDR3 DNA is TGTGCCAGCAGCTTAAGGGGGAACACTGAAGCTTTCTTT. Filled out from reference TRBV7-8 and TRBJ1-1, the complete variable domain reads GAGVSQSPRYKVAKRGQDVALRCDPISGHVSLFWYQQALGQGPEFLTYFQNEAQLDKSGLPSDRFFAERPEGSVSTLKIQRTQQEDSAVYLCASSLRGNTEAFFGQGTRLTVV.

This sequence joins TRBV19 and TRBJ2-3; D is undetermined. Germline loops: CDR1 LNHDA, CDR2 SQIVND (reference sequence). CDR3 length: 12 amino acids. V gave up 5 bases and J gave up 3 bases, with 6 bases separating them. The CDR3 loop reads CASSPTTDTQYF. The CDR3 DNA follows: TGTGCCAGTAGTCCGACAACAGATACGCAGTATTTT.

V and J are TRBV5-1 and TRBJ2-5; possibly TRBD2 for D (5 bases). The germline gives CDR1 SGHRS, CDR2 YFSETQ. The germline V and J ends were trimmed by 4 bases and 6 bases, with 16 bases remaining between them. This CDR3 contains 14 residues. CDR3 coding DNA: TGCGCCAGCAGCACGGGATCCCTCCCGAAGACCCAGTACTTC. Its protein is CASSTGSLPKTQYF. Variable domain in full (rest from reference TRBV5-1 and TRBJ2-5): KAGVTQTPRYLIKTRGQQVTLSCSPISGHRSVSWYQQTPGQGLQFLFEYFSETQRNKGNFPGRFSGRQFSNSRSEMNVSTLELGDSALYLCASSTGSLPKTQYFGPGTRLLVL.